This T cell receptor (beta chain) was observed in a study of CD8+CD57+ T cells in acquired aplastic anemia. At least ten counts were recorded for this clonotype. Patients chosen for sequencing had shown CD8+CD57+ cell expansion by flow cytometry. TCR beta VDJ and CDR3 profiling used genomic DNA as template. TCRdb reanalysed the reads using MiXCR and keeps one entry per CDR3 protein. The sample yields 200,000 or so distinct CDR3 sequences, roughly 45% seen once. This CDR3 has 16 amino acids. Germline V CDR1 and CDR2: SGDLS, YYNGEE. With 4 bases removed from V and 1 base from J, the gap between germline ends came to 14 bases.

The receptor comes from a human donor with aplastic anemia. The sequenced sample was sorted CD4+, CD8+, or CD8+CD57+ T cells (not recorded which) from PBMCs. The gene calls are TRBV9 and TRBJ1-4, with D perhaps TRBD1 (5 bases). Here the CDR3 DNA reads TGTGCCAGCAGCTCCTCCCCAGGGAGAACTAATGAAAAACTGTTTTTT. Protein sequence: CASSSSPGRTNEKLFF. Based on the CDR3 plus reference TRBV9 and TRBJ1-4, the full variable domain is DSGVTQTPKHLITATGQRVTLRCSPRSGDLSVYWYQQSLDQGLQFLIQYYNGEERAKGNILERFSAQQFPDLHSELNLSSLELGDSALYFCASSSSPGRTNEKLFFGSGTQLSVL.